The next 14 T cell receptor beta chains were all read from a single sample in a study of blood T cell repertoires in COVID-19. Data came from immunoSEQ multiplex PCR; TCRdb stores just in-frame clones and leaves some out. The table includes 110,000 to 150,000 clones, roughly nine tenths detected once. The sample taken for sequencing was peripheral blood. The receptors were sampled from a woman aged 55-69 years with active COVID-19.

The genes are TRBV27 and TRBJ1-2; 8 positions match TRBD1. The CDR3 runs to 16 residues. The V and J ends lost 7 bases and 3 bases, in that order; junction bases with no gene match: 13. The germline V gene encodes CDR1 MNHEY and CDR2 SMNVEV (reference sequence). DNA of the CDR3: TGTGCCAGCACTCCGACAGGGGCGGGAGTGTACTATGGCTACACCTTC. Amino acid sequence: CASTPTGAGVYYGYTF.

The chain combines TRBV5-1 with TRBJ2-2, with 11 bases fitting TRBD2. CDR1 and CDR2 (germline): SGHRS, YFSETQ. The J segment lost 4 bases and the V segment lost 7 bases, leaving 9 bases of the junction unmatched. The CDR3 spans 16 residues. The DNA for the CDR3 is TGCGCCAGCTTCACTCCCCTAGCGGGGGGCACCGGGGAGCTGTTTTTT. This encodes CASFTPLAGGTGELFF.

CDR3: CASSEWDRISGNTIYF. Here the CDR3 DNA reads TGTGCCAGCAGTGAATGGGACAGGATCTCTGGAAACACCATATATTTT. This sequence joins TRBV25-1 and TRBJ1-3; 8 nucleotides match TRBD1. The CDR3 is 16 residues long. Trimming at V came to 1 base and at J to 0 bases, leaving 2 bases not matched to a gene. The germline gives CDR1 MGHDK, CDR2 SYGVNS.

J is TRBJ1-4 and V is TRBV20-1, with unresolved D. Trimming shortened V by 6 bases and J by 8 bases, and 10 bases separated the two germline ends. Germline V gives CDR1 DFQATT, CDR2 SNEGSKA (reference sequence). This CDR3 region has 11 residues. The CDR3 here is CSAETHEKLFF. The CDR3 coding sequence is TGCAGTGCGGAGACCCACGAAAAACTGTTTTTT.

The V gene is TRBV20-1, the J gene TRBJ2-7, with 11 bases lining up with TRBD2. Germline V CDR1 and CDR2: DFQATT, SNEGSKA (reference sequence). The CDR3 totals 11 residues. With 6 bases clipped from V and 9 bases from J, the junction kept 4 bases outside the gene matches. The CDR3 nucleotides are TGCAGTGCCACTGGACTAGCGGGGCAGTACTTC. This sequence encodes CSATGLAGQYF.

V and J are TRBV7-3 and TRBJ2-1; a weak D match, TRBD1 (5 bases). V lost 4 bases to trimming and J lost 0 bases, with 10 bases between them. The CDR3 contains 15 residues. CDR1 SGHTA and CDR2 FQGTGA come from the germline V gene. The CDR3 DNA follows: TGTGCCAGCAGCTCCCGGCAGGGCTCCTACAATGAGCAGTTCTTC. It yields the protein CASSSRQGSYNEQFF.

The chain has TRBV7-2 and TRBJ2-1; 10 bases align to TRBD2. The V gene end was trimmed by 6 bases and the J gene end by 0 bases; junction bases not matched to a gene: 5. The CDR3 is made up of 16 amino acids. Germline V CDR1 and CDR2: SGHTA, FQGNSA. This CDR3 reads CASRILAGISYNEQFF. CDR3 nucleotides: TGTGCCAGCAGAATACTAGCGGGGATCTCCTACAATGAGCAGTTCTTC.

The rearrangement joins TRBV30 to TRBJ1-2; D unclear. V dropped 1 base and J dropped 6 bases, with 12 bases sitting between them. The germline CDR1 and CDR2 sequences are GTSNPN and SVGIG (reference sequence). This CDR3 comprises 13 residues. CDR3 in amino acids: CAWSDGRRHGYTF. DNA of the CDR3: TGTGCCTGGAGTGATGGACGGAGGCATGGCTACACCTTC.

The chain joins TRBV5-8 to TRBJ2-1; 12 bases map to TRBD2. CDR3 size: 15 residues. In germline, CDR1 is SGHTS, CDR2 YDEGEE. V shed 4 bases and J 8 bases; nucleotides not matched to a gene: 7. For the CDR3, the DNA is TGTGCCAGCAGCCTACTAGCGGGAGGAGGGTATGAGCAGTTCTTC. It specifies CASSLLAGGGYEQFF.

The CDR3 DNA reads TGTGCCAGCAGCCGCCTAAAGACAAGAAACTATGGCTACACCTTC. Protein product: CASSRLKTRNYGYTF. The chain couples TRBV6-2 or TRBV6-3 to TRBJ1-2, with D unclear. CDR3 length: 15 amino acids. Germline V lookup: CDR1 MNHEY, CDR2 SVGEGT. The germline V and J ends were trimmed by 6 bases and 2 bases, with 16 bases remaining between them.

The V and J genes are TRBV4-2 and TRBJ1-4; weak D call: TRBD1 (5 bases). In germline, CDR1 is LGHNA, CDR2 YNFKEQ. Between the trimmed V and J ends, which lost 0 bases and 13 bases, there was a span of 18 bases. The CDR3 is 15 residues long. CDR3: CASSQDRADITVLFF. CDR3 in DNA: TGTGCCAGCAGCCAAGATCGGGCGGACATAACGGTACTGTTTTTT.

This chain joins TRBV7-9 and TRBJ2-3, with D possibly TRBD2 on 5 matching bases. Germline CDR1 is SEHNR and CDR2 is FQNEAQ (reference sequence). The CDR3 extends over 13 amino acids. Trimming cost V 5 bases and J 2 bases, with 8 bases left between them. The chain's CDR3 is CASSTGNTDTQYF. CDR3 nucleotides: TGTGCCAGCAGCACGGGAAACACAGATACGCAGTATTTT.

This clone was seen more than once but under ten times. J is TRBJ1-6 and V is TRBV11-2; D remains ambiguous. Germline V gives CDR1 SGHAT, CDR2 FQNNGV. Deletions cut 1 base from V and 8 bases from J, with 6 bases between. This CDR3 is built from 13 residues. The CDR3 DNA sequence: TGTGCCAGCAGCTTAGGCAGTTATTCACCCCTCCACTTT. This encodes CASSLGSYSPLHF.

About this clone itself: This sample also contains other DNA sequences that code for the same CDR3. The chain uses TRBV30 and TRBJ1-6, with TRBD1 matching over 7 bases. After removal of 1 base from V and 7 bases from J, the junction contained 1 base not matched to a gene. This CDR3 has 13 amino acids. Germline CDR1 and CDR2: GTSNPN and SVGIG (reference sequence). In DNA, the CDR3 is TGTGCCTGGAGTGAACAGGGGAATTCACCCCTCCACTTT. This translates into CAWSEQGNSPLHF. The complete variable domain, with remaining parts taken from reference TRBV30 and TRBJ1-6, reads SQTIHQWPATLVQPVGSPLSLECTVEGTSNPNLYWYRQAAGRGLQLLFYSVGIGQISSEVPQNLSASRPQDRQFILSSKKLLLSDSGFYLCAWSEQGNSPLHFGNGTRLTVT.